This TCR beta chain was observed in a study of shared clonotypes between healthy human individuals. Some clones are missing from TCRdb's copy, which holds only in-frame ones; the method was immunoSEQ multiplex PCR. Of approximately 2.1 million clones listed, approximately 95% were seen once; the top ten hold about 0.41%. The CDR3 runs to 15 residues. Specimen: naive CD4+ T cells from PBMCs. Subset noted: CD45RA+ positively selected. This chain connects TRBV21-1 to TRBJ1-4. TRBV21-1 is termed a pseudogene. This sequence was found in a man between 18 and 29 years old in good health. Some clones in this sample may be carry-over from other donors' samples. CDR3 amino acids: CASSKWVATNEKLFF. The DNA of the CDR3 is TGTGCCAGCAGCAAATGGGTTGCAACTAATGAAAAACTGTTTTTT.